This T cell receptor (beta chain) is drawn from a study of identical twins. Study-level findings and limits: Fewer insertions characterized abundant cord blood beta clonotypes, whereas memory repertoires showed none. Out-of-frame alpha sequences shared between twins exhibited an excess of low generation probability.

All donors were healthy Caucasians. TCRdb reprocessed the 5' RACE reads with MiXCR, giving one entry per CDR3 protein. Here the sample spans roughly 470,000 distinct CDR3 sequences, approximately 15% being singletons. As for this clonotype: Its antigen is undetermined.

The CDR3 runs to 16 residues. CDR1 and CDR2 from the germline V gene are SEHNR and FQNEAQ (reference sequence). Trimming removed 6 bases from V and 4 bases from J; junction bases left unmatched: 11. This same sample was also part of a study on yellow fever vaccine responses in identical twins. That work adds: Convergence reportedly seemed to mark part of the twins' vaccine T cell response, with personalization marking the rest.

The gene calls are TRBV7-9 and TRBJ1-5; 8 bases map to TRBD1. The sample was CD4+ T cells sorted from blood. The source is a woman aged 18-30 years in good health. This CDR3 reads CASSWDRRFQNQPQHF. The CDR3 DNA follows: TGTGCCAGCAGTTGGGACAGGCGGTTTCAGAATCAGCCCCAGCATTTT.